This T cell receptor beta chain was recovered during a study of blood T cell repertoires in COVID-19. The data were produced by immunoSEQ multiplex PCR, yet TCRdb's version contains in-frame clones alone and is incomplete. The sample lists more than 150,000 clones, roughly 87% occurring once. Trimming took off 5 bases at V and 3 bases at J, with 22 bases between the two ends. Looked up from germline, CDR1 is SEHNR and CDR2 is FQNEAQ (reference sequence). The CDR3 extends over 17 amino acids. This receptor was identified in a woman aged 25 to 39 who had recovered from COVID-19. Sequencing was done on a sample of PBMCs or T cells enriched from blood (not recorded which). This chain connects TRBV7-9 to TRBJ1-1, with D unresolved. The CDR3 sequence is CASSPWEGTSADTEAFF. CDR3 in DNA: TGTGCCAGCAGCCCCTGGGAGGGTACAAGCGCGGACACTGAAGCTTTCTTT.